Following are 20 T cell receptor beta chains from one sample sequenced in a study of OX40 agonist ivuxolimab in advanced cancers. Data came from immunoSEQ multiplex PCR; TCRdb stores just in-frame clones and leaves some out. The table has 60,000 to 75,000 clones, approximately 88% seen once. The sample here was CD4+ or CD8+ T cells sorted from blood, taken in a trial of the OX40 agonist ivuxolimab. Receptors were obtained from an adult with an advanced solid tumor such as melanoma, head and neck, liver or kidney cancer.

The V call is TRBV9, the J call TRBJ1-2; TRBD1 might be the D (6 bases). The CDR3 contains 16 residues. In germline, CDR1 is SGDLS, CDR2 YYNGEE. V was cut by 4 bases and J by 1 base, with 17 bases left in between. DNA of the CDR3: TGTGCCAGCAGCCTTAGACGGGGGACAAATAACTATGGCTACACCTTC. It encodes CASSLRRGTNNYGYTF.

The V call is TRBV7-3, the J call TRBJ1-1; D is ambiguous. V lost 5 bases, J lost 6 bases, and 13 bases lay in between. The CDR3 is 13 amino acids. Germline CDR1 is SGHTA and CDR2 is FQGTGA. CDR3 DNA: TGTGCCAGCAGCGCCGTTGGGGTGGCTGAAGCTTTCTTT. Translated: CASSAVGVAEAFF.

The genes are TRBV4-1 and TRBJ1-1; D is perhaps TRBD1 (6 bases). The CDR3 extends over 16 amino acids. Deletions cut 6 bases from V and 1 base from J, with 18 bases between. The germline gives CDR1 MGHRA, CDR2 YSYEKL. The CDR3: CASSLTGNAWNTEAFF. CDR3 sequence (DNA): TGCGCCAGCAGTCTTACAGGGAACGCATGGAACACTGAAGCTTTCTTT.

Of note for this clone: Mismatch with germline at one junction end may stem from a read error. J is TRBJ2-2 and V is TRBV7-2, with D perhaps matching TRBD1 (5 bases). Per the germline V gene, CDR1 is SGHTA and CDR2 is FQGNSA. The CDR3 is 15 amino acids. The CDR3: CASSLTGQNTRELFF. The DNA for the CDR3 is TGTGCCAGCAGCTTAACAGGACAAAACACCAGGGAGCTGTTTTTT.

This clone was observed once. The chain uses TRBV4-1 and TRBJ1-2, with D uncertain. Trimming removed 1 base from V and 6 bases from J, with 9 bases in between. Germline V gene lookup returns CDR1 MGHRA and CDR2 YSYEKL. CDR3 size: 13 residues. For the CDR3, the DNA is TGCGCCAGCAGCCAAGTGCCAGTACATGGCTACACCTTC. Translating it yields CASSQVPVHGYTF.

The chain uses TRBV5-1 and TRBJ1-1, with 8 bases identical to TRBD1. V lost 4 bases and J lost 6; bases outside the gene matches: 14. The CDR3 runs 16 residues. Germline CDR1 SGHRS, CDR2 YFSETQ. The DNA for the CDR3 is TGCGCCAGCAGCCCCTCGACAGGGGCCCCTCGCCCTGAAGCTTTCTTT. Encoded protein: CASSPSTGAPRPEAFF.

This clone has more than one count but fewer than ten. The chain uses TRBV7-9 and TRBJ1-5, with D hard to call. CDR1 and CDR2 from the germline V gene are SEHNR and FQNEAQ (reference sequence). The ends were cut back, 6 bases at V and 2 bases at J, with 8 bases in the middle. The CDR3 length is 13 residues. In nucleotides, the CDR3 is TGTGCCAGCAGGGGAGCTGGCAATCAGCCCCAGCATTTT. Protein: CASRGAGNQPQHF.

The chain is built from TRBV19 and TRBJ1-1, with D possibly matching TRBD1 (5 bases). Per the germline V gene, CDR1 is LNHDA and CDR2 is SQIVND (reference sequence). V lost 7 bases and J lost 0, with 15 bases in between. CDR3 length equals 15 residues. The CDR3 is CASISGWGMNTEAFF. The CDR3 coding sequence is TGTGCCAGTATTTCTGGATGGGGGATGAACACTGAAGCTTTCTTT.

V and J are TRBV6-6 and TRBJ2-7; tentative D call: TRBD1 (5 bases). V was cut by 8 bases and J by 5 bases, with 13 bases left in between. The CDR3 is 12 residues long. Germline lookup yields CDR1 MNHNY and CDR2 SVGAGI (reference sequence). CDR3 sequence: CASEGRANEQYF. In nucleotides, the CDR3 is TGTGCCAGCGAAGGCAGGGCCAACGAGCAGTACTTC.

Only one count was recorded for this clone. This chain uses TRBV10-3 with TRBJ2-2; 12 nucleotides align to TRBD1. Germline V lookup: CDR1 ENHRY, CDR2 SYGVKD. Trimming at V came to 6 bases and at J to 7 bases, leaving 9 bases not matched to a gene. The CDR3 loop spans 16 amino acids. CDR3 bases: TGTGCCATCAGCGCGGGACAGGGGGCGCAGGTCGGGGAGCTGTTTTTT. Protein: CAISAGQGAQVGELFF.

The chain uses TRBV6-6 and TRBJ1-2; tentatively, D is TRBD1 (5 bases). The CDR3 is 13 residues long. Germline values: CDR1 MNHNY, CDR2 SVGAGI (reference sequence). V was trimmed by 5 bases and J by 0 bases, leaving 7 bases between them. The CDR3 coding sequence is TGTGCCAGCAGTCCGACAGCTAACTATGGCTACACCTTC. Translation gives CASSPTANYGYTF.

The chain links TRBV27 to TRBJ2-7, with D uncertain. Germline assignment: CDR1 MNHEY and CDR2 SMNVEV (reference sequence). Trimming pared 2 bases from V and 2 bases from J, leaving 10 bases between. The CDR3 extends over 14 amino acids. DNA for the CDR3: TGTGCCAGCAGTTTACGTAAGGGCGCCTACGAGCAGTACTTC. Translation gives CASSLRKGAYEQYF.

In DNA form, the CDR3 reads TGCGCCAGCAGCTCCTACGGGGACAGAATAGCCAAAAACATTCAGTACTTC. Protein sequence: CASSSYGDRIAKNIQYF. The chain combines TRBV5-1 with TRBJ2-4; TRBD1 agrees at 7 bases. CDR3 size: 17 residues. Looked up from germline, CDR1 is SGHRS and CDR2 is YFSETQ. Unmatched junction bases numbered 9, after V lost 3 bases and J lost 0 bases.

The chain employs TRBV6-1 and TRBJ1-3, with unresolved D. Germline CDR1 and CDR2: MNHNS and SASEGT. This CDR3 is built from 14 residues. V gave up 7 bases and J gave up 0 bases, with 10 bases separating them. The CDR3 protein is CASTPAASGNTIYF. Written as DNA, the CDR3 is TGTGCCAGCACGCCGGCGGCCTCTGGAAACACCATATATTTT.

The chain couples TRBV2 to TRBJ1-4; possible D gene TRBD1, 5 bases. The CDR3 length is 14 residues. V lost 6 bases and J 6 bases, leaving 14 bases between the germline ends. CDR1 and CDR2 (germline): SNHLY, FYNNEI. The CDR3 DNA follows: TGTGCCAGCAGCCCGGGACGAGGAGATGAAAAACTGTTTTTT. It encodes CASSPGRGDEKLFF.

V and J are TRBV2 and TRBJ2-3, with 11 bases identical to TRBD2. The V and J ends lost 6 bases and 5 bases, in that order; junction bases with no gene match: 4. Germline V gene lookup returns CDR1 SNHLY and CDR2 FYNNEI. CDR3 length: 14 amino acids. CDR3: CASRIAGGKDTQYF. The CDR3 DNA reads as TGTGCCAGCAGAATAGCGGGAGGGAAAGATACGCAGTATTTT.

The chain has TRBV19 and TRBJ1-1; D is perhaps TRBD1 (5 bases). CDR3 size: 15 residues. The germline gives CDR1 LNHDA, CDR2 SQIVND (reference sequence). V lost 3 bases and J lost 0, with 11 bases in between. Here the CDR3 DNA reads TGTGCCAGTAGTATCTATCGGGGGGTGAACACTGAAGCTTTCTTT. Its translation is CASSIYRGVNTEAFF.

The chain uses TRBV10-1 and TRBJ2-2; D remains ambiguous. The germline CDR1 and CDR2 sequences are WNHNN and SYGVQD (reference sequence). The CDR3 spans 14 residues. V lost 8 bases to trimming and J lost 4 bases, with 14 bases between them. CDR3 loop: CASESRRSTGELFF. The CDR3 DNA sequence: TGCGCCAGCGAAAGCCGTCGAAGCACCGGGGAGCTGTTTTTT.

V usage is TRBV5-1 and J usage is TRBJ2-5; 9 nucleotides match TRBD1. The V gene end was trimmed by 3 bases and the J gene end by 7 bases; junction bases not matched to a gene: 13. This CDR3 has 16 amino acids. Germline CDR1 is SGHRS and CDR2 is YFSETQ. The CDR3 sequence is CASSSNTGGGWGTQYF. CDR3 DNA sequence: TGCGCCAGCAGCTCTAACACAGGGGGCGGTTGGGGGACCCAGTACTTC.

This chain connects TRBV2 to TRBJ1-6; D may be TRBD1 (5 bases). V dropped 1 base and J dropped 10 bases, with 8 bases sitting between them. The CDR3 length is 13 residues. Looked up from germline, CDR1 is SNHLY and CDR2 is FYNNEI. DNA of the CDR3: TGTGCCAGCAGTGAAGGGGACGGATCACCCCTCCACTTT. Its protein product is CASSEGDGSPLHF.